This TCR beta chain was obtained from a study of technical replicates of blood from a few donors. Generated by immunoSEQ multiplex PCR, the TCRdb table keeps only in-frame clones and is missing some. In the table there are about 85,000 clones, roughly 94% of which are singletons. The CDR3 covers 18 residues. The ends lost 1 base at V and 2 bases at J; junction bases unmatched: 7. The germline gives CDR1 SGHVS, CDR2 FNYEAQ. J is TRBJ2-3 and V is TRBV7-6, with 12 bases fitting TRBD2. This TCR was sampled from a human donor in good health. The sequencing sample was made of T cells isolated from PBMCs. CDR3 DNA: TGTGCCAGCAGCTTAGTTTTCCGACTAGCGGGGGACACAGATACGCAGTATTTT. It encodes CASSLVFRLAGDTDTQYF.